This record looks at one T cell receptor (beta chain) sequence and its context. The data originate from a study of blood T cell repertoires in COVID-19. Study summary: Whether acute or convalescent, the COVID-19 samples came from the United States, Italy and Spain. PBMCs, B-cell-depleted T cells, or T cells provided the cDNA or gDNA that made up the material.

Per the original data handling: It was from reference gene primer amplification that nucleated cell counts were estimated. TCRdb's table, derived via immunoSEQ multiplex PCR, lists solely in-frame clones and lacks some. V, J and clone size reflect that table, while D and trimming were determined from the DNA. Among 60,000 to 65,000 clones listed, 65% to 80% were seen once. Trimming removed 6 bases from V and 3 bases from J, with 6 bases in between. In germline, CDR1 is SNHLY, CDR2 FYNNEI. CDR3 size: 11 residues. The TCR originated in a man aged 60-69 years with acute or convalescent COVID-19. Input material: peripheral blood. The V call is TRBV2, the J call TRBJ2-7, with unresolved D. The CDR3 loop is CASRSHYEQYF. The CDR3 DNA reads as TGTGCCAGCAGATCACACTACGAGCAGTACTTC.